This T cell receptor (beta chain) was identified during a study of CD8+CD57+ T cells in acquired aplastic anemia. General study results and limits: Simpson's diversity of CD8+ cells was not significantly different in patients compared with controls.

Genomic DNA acted as the template from which TCR beta VDJ combination and CDR3 sequence profiling were carried out. TCRdb re-called the reads through MiXCR, storing one row per CDR3 protein. The data contain under 500,000 distinct CDR3 sequences, approximately 32% of them seen just once; the ten biggest clones take up around 0.82%. For this clonotype: Its antigen is unknown.

Sequenced patients had shown CD8+CD57+ cell expansion by flow cytometry. The germline gives CDR1 LNHNV, CDR2 YYDKDF (reference sequence). The CDR3 loop spans 14 amino acids. V was pared by 4 bases and J by 1 base, with 10 bases between. V and J are TRBV15 and TRBJ1-2, with D possibly matching TRBD1 (5 bases). This clonotype originated in a human donor with aplastic anemia. The sequenced sample was sorted CD4+, CD8+, or CD8+CD57+ T cells (not recorded which) from PBMCs. CDR3 nucleotide sequence: TGTGCCACCAGCACCCGGGACGGTAACTATGGCTACACCTTC. Protein sequence: CATSTRDGNYGYTF. Full variable domain (remainder filled in from reference TRBV15 and TRBJ1-2): DAMVIQNPRYQVTQFGKPVTLSCSQTLNHNVMYWYQQKSSQAPKLLFHYYDKDFNNEADTPDNFQSRRPNTSFCFLDIRSPGLGDTAMYLCATSTRDGNYGYTFGSGTRLTVV.